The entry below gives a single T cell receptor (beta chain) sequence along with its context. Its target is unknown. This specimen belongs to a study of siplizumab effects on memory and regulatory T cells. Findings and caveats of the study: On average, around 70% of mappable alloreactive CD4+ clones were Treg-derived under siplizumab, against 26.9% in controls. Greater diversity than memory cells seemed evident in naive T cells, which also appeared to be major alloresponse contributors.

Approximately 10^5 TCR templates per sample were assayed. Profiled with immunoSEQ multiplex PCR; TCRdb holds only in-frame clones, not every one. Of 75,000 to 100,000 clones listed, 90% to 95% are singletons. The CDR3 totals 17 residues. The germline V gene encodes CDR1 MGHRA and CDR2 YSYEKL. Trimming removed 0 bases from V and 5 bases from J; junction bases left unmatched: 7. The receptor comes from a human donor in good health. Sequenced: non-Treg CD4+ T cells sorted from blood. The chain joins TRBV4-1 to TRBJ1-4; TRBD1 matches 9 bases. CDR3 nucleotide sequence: TGCGCCAGCAGCCAAGACAGGTCGGGGACAGGGAATGAAAAACTGTTTTTT. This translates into CASSQDRSGTGNEKLFF.